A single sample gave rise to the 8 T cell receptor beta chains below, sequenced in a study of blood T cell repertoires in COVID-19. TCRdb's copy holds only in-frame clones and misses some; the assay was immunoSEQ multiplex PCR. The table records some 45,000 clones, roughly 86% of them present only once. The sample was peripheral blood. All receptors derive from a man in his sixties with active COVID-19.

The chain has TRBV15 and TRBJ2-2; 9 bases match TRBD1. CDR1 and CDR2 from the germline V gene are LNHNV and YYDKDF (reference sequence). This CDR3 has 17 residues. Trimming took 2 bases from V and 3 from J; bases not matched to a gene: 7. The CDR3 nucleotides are TGTGCCACCAGCAGAATGACAGGGGGGAGATACACCGGGGAGCTGTTTTTT. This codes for CATSRMTGGRYTGELFF.

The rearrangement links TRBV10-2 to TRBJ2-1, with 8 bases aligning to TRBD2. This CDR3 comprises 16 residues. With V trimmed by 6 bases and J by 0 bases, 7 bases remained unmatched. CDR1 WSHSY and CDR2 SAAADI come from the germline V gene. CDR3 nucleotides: TGCGCCAGCAGGAGGACTAGCCCGAACTCCTACAATGAGCAGTTCTTC. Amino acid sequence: CASRRTSPNSYNEQFF.

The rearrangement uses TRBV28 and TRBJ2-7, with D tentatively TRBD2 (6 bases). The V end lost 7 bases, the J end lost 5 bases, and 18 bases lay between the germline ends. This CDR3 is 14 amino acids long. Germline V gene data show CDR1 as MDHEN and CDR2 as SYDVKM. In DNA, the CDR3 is TGTGCCAGCATCGGGCGGGATCCCCCCCACGAGCAGTACTTC. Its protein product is CASIGRDPPHEQYF.

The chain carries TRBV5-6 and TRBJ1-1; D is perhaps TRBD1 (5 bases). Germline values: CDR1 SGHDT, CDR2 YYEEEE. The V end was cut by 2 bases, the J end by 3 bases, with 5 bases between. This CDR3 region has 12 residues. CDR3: CASSFRDTEAFF. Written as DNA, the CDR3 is TGTGCCAGCAGCTTCAGGGACACTGAAGCTTTCTTT. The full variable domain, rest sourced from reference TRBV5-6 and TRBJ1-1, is DAGVTQSPTHLIKTRGQQVTLRCSPKSGHDTVSWYQQALGQGPQFIFQYYEEEERQRGNFPDRFSGHQFPNYSSELNVNALLLGDSALYLCASSFRDTEAFFGQGTRLTVV.

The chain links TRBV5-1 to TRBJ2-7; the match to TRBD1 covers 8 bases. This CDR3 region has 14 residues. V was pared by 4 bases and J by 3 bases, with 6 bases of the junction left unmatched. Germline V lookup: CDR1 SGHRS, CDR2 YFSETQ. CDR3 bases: TGCGCCAGCAGCCCCGGACAGGGAATCTACGAGCAGTACTTC. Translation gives CASSPGQGIYEQYF.

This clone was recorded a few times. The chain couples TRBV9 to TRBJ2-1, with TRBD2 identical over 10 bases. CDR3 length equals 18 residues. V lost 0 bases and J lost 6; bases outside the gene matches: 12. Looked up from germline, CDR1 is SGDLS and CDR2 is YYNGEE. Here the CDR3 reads CASSVDPAGGRRGNEQFF. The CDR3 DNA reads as TGTGCCAGCAGCGTAGACCCAGCGGGGGGGCGTCGGGGCAATGAGCAGTTCTTC.

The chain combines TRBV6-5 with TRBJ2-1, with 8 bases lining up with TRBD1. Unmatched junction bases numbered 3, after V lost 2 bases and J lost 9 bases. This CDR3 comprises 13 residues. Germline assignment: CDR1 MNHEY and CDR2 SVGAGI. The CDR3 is CASSYPGTGEQFF. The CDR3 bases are TGTGCCAGCAGTTACCCCGGGACAGGTGAGCAGTTCTTC.

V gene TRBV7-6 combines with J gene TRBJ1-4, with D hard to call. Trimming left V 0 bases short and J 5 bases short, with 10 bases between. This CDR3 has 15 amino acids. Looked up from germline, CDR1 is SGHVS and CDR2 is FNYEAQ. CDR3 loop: CASSLAGSGNEKLFF. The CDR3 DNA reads TGTGCCAGCAGCTTAGCAGGGTCGGGGAATGAAAAACTGTTTTTT. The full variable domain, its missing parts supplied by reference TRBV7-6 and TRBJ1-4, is GAGVSQSPRYKVTKRGQDVALRCDPISGHVSLYWYRQALGQGPEFLTYFNYEAQQDKSGLPNDRFSAERPEGSISTLTIQRTEQRDSAMYRCASSLAGSGNEKLFFGSGTQLSVL.